This entry lists 5 T cell receptor beta chains sequenced from one sample in a study of blood T cell repertoires in COVID-19. The method was immunoSEQ multiplex PCR; TCRdb's version includes in-frame clones alone and lacks a portion of them. The profile shows 200,000 to 300,000 clones, about 90% of them singletons. Material for sequencing was peripheral blood. Source of these receptors: a man aged 25 to 40 with COVID-19, enrolled during active disease.

J is TRBJ1-1 and V is TRBV11-2; TRBD1 matches at 7 bases. With V trimmed by 3 bases and J by 3 bases, 7 bases remained unmatched. The germline gives CDR1 SGHAT, CDR2 FQNNGV. The CDR3 runs 15 residues. The CDR3 DNA sequence: TGTGCCAGCAGCTTTCACTCAACAGGGGACACTGAAGCTTTCTTT. Residues: CASSFHSTGDTEAFF.

This clone was recorded only once. The chain has TRBV11-2 and TRBJ1-1; tentatively, D is TRBD1 (6 bases). Trimming pared 0 bases from V and 0 bases from J, leaving 14 bases between. CDR3 length: 17 amino acids. CDR1 is SGHAT, CDR2 FQNNGV, per germline. The CDR3 spells CASSLDRQANMNTEAFF. CDR3 DNA sequence: TGTGCCAGCAGCTTAGACCGACAGGCTAACATGAACACTGAAGCTTTCTTT.

V and J are TRBV19 and TRBJ1-1, with D perhaps matching TRBD1 (5 bases). The CDR3 runs to 14 residues. Trimming removed 6 bases at V and 0 bases at J, with 11 bases between. Germline V lookup: CDR1 LNHDA, CDR2 SQIVND (reference sequence). This chain's CDR3 is CASRGRTMNTEAFF. CDR3 DNA sequence: TGTGCCAGTAGGGGACGGACTATGAACACTGAAGCTTTCTTT.

This chain joins TRBV7-9 and TRBJ1-5; tentative D call: TRBD1 (5 bases). CDR1 SEHNR and CDR2 FQNEAQ come from the germline V gene (reference sequence). CDR3 length: 12 residues. Deletions cut 8 bases from V and 9 bases from J, with 14 bases between. CDR3 residues: CASGAGLRPQHF. The CDR3 DNA sequence: TGTGCCAGCGGTGCGGGACTGAGGCCCCAGCATTTT.

The chain couples TRBV7-9 to TRBJ2-5; 11 nucleotides line up with TRBD2. The CDR3 runs to 17 residues. V lost 5 bases, J lost 1 base, and 9 bases stayed unmatched. Germline lookup yields CDR1 SEHNR and CDR2 FQNEAQ (reference sequence). For the CDR3, the DNA is TGTGCCAGCAGCCCGTGGGCTAGCGGGGGGTCCCAAGAGACCCAGTACTTC. Protein: CASSPWASGGSQETQYF.